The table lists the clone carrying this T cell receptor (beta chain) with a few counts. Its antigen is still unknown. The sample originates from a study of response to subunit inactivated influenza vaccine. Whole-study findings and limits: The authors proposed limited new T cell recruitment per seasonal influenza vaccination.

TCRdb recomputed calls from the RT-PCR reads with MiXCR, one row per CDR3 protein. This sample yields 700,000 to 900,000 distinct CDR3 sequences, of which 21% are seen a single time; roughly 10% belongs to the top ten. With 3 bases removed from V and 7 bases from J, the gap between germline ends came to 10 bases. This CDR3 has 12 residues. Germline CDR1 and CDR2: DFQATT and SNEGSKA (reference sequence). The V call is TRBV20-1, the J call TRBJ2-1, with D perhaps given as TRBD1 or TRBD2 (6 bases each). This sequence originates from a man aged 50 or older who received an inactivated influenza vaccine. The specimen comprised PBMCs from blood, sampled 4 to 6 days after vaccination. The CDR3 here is CSARGGRNEQFF. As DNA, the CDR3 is TGCAGTGCTAGGGGGGGCAGGAATGAGCAGTTCTTC.